The clone carrying this TCR beta chain was seen once. Its antigen is unknown. Other DNA sequences in the sample encode the same CDR3. Running of the assay took place at deep level. The table came from immunoSEQ multiplex PCR; TCRdb's copy has only in-frame clones and leaves some out. The sample yields about half a million clones, 81% seen once. These data originate in a study of shared clonotypes between healthy human individuals. Study-level results: Genetic and exposure-history diversity was limited by the few donors.

This CDR3 has 13 residues. Germline CDR1 KGHSH, CDR2 LQKENI. V lost 2 bases to trimming and J lost 4 bases, with 8 bases between them. The J gene is TRBJ2-5, the V gene TRBV18; D gene uncertain. Sequencing input: PBMCs. This receptor was identified in a woman between 40 and 55 years old in good health. Some clones in this sample may be carry-over from other donors' samples. CDR3: CASSPGLRETQYF. DNA of the CDR3: TGTGCCAGCTCACCAGGGCTCAGAGAGACCCAGTACTTC.